This section outlines one TCR delta chain sequence together with its context. Its antigen is still unknown. Alphabeta T cells were depleted, then CD3+ Vdelta1+ Vdelta2- thymocytes were FACS-sorted. Between about 98% and 99.6% of sorted thymocytes were Vdelta1+. Germline-derived CDR1 and CDR2 are TSWWSYY and QGS. CDR3 size: 24 residues. V shed 1 base, J shed 0 bases, and the junction held 26 bases outside the gene matches. This sample is drawn from a study of Vδ1+ human thymocytes. Extracted RNA was reverse transcribed into cDNA. The CDR3 regions were amplified by multiplex PCR from V-gene primers to a constant-region primer. TCRdb re-called clones from the multiplex PCR reads using CATT. The sample has about 50,000 delta-chain clones; over 12% are singletons. Study outcomes and limitations: Despite high sort purity, around 19% of thymic T cell receptor delta sequences were Vdelta2. Highly polyclonal TRG and TRD repertoires with Gaussian CDR3 length distributions appeared in thymus.

This sequence was found in a girl less than two years old who had congenital heart surgery. Sequencing was carried out using Vdelta1+ gamma-delta thymocytes from the thymus. Subset defined: FACS-sorted CD3+ TCRalphabeta- TCRVdelta1+ TCRVdelta2- thymocytes. The chain employs TRDV1 and TRDJ1; 10 positions match TRDD3. The CDR3 spells CALGERVGPLLGDRRARYTDKLIF. The CDR3 DNA follows: TGTGCTCTTGGGGAACGGGTTGGACCCCTCCTGGGGGATAGGCGGGCGAGGTACACCGATAAACTCATCTTT.